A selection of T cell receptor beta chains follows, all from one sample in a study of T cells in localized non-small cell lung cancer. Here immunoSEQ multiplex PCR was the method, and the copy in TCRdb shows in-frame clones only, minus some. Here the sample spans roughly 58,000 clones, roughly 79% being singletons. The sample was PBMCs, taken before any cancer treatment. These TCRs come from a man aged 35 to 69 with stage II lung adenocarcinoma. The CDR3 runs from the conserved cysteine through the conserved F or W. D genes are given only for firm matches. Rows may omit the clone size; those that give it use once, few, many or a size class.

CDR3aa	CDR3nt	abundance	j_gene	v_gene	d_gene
CASSQRLAGLPTDTQYF	TGCGCCAGCAGCCAACGACTAGCGGGGTTGCCCACAGATACGCAGTATTTT	once	TRBJ2-3	TRBV4-1	TRBD2
CASSLAPGLETQYF	TGCGCCAGCAGCTTGGCTCCGGGACTCGAGACCCAGTACTTC	NA	TRBJ2-5	TRBV5-1	NA
CASSIPQGGEKLFF	TGTGCCAGTAGTATACCACAGGGCGGTGAAAAACTGTTTTTT	NA	TRBJ1-4	TRBV19	NA
CAWSVSLGNTIYF	TGTGCCTGGAGTGTCTCCCTCGGAAACACCATATATTTT	NA	TRBJ1-3	TRBV30	NA
CASTKGLGEKLFF	TGTGCCAGCACCAAGGGACTTGGTGAAAAACTGTTTTTT	once	TRBJ1-4	TRBV6-5	NA
CAISEDSLRQPQHF	TGTGCCATCAGTGAAGACAGCTTAAGGCAGCCCCAGCATTTT	NA	TRBJ1-5	TRBV10-3	NA
CASSPGLAGGPIYEQYF	TGTGCCAGCAGCCCGGGACTAGCGGGAGGGCCGATCTACGAGCAGTACTTC	NA	TRBJ2-7	TRBV7-2	TRBD2
CASSLNKGNYGYTF	TGTGCCAGCAGCTTAAATAAGGGAAACTATGGCTACACCTTC	NA	TRBJ1-2	TRBV11-3	NA
CSPRAWTGTDTQYF	TGCAGCCCCCGGGCGTGGACTGGCACAGATACGCAGTATTTT	NA	TRBJ2-3	TRBV29-1	NA
CATSRNTGELFF	TGTGCCACCAGCAGGAACACCGGGGAGCTGTTTTTT	once	TRBJ2-2	TRBV15	NA
CASSRGQGASGTGELFF	TGTGCCAGTAGTAGGGGACAGGGGGCGTCGGGCACCGGGGAGCTGTTTTTT	once	TRBJ2-2	TRBV19	TRBD1
CASSLAGQRNTEAFF	TGCGCCAGCAGCTTGGCTGGCCAGCGGAACACTGAAGCTTTCTTT	NA	TRBJ1-1	TRBV5-1	NA
CSARQIYGYTF	TGCAGTGCTAGACAGATCTATGGCTACACCTTC	NA	TRBJ1-2	TRBV20-1	NA
CASSLGAGGYEQYF	TGTGCCAGCAGCTTGGGAGCGGGAGGCTACGAGCAGTACTTC	NA	TRBJ2-7	TRBV5-4	TRBD2
CASSVVISNEQFF	TGTGCCAGCAGTGTGGTTATCAGCAATGAGCAGTTCTTC	NA	TRBJ2-1	TRBV2	NA
CASSQDRAPNYEQYF	TGCGCCAGCAGCCAAGATCGGGCTCCAAATTACGAGCAGTACTTC	NA	TRBJ2-7	TRBV4-3	NA
CASSFGQRRSYGYTF	TGTGCCAGCAGCTTTGGTCAAAGGAGGTCCTATGGCTACACCTTC	few	TRBJ1-2	TRBV5-8	NA
CASGLGLATTGELFF	TGTGCTAGTGGTTTGGGACTAGCAACCACCGGGGAGCTGTTTTTT	NA	TRBJ2-2	TRBV12-5	TRBD2
CASSLGAAISYEQYF	TGTGCCAGCAGCTTAGGGGCCGCGATCTCCTACGAGCAGTACTTC	NA	TRBJ2-7	TRBV13	NA
CATSPGLAGSYEQFF	TGTGCCACCTCGCCGGGACTAGCGGGCAGCTATGAGCAGTTCTTC	NA	TRBJ2-1	TRBV9	TRBD2
CATKELAGDYEQYF	TGTGCCACCAAGGAACTAGCGGGCGACTACGAGCAGTACTTC	NA	TRBJ2-7	TRBV15	TRBD2
CASSYGTSGQETQYF	TGCGCCAGCAGCTACGGGACTAGCGGGCAAGAGACCCAGTACTTC	NA	TRBJ2-5	TRBV5-1	TRBD2
CASWGGSFEQFF	TGTGCCAGCTGGGGTGGTTCGTTTGAGCAGTTCTTC	NA	TRBJ2-1	TRBV27	NA
CASSLDRDYGYTF	TGTGCCAGCAGCTTGGACAGGGACTATGGCTACACCTTC	NA	TRBJ1-2	TRBV5-8	NA
CASSPSAGETQYF	TGTGCCAGCTCACCATCCGCGGGAGAGACCCAGTACTTC	NA	TRBJ2-5	TRBV18	NA
CASSYRQGLRTEAFF	TGTGCCAGCAGCTACCGACAGGGCCTGAGGACTGAAGCTTTCTTT	once	TRBJ1-1	TRBV11-3	TRBD1
CASSPQGYSNQPQHF	TGTGCCAGCAGCCCCCAGGGATATAGCAATCAGCCCCAGCATTTT	once	TRBJ1-5	TRBV7-2	NA
CASSLAGVNEQFF	TGTGCCAGCAGTTTAGCAGGGGTGAATGAGCAGTTCTTC	NA	TRBJ2-1	TRBV27	NA
CASLPVDRENTEAFF	TGCGCCAGCCTCCCCGTCGACAGGGAGAACACTGAAGCTTTCTTT	NA	TRBJ1-1	TRBV4-1	TRBD1
CASGLVLVGSGETQYF	TGTGCTAGTGGTTTGGTACTTGTAGGGTCCGGAGAGACCCAGTACTTC	NA	TRBJ2-5	TRBV12-5	NA
CASSGPSGSSYNEQFF	TGTGCCAGCAGTGGCCCTAGCGGTAGCTCCTACAATGAGCAGTTCTTC	NA	TRBJ2-1	TRBV6-1	TRBD2
CASSSGYNQPQHF	TGTGCCAGCAGTTCTGGTTACAATCAGCCCCAGCATTTT	NA	TRBJ1-5	TRBV6-5	NA
CASSLEGGANYGYTF	TGTGCCAGCAGCTTAGAGGGGGGAGCTAACTATGGCTACACCTTC	few	TRBJ1-2	TRBV7-9	NA
CASRLREGRNTGELFF	TGTGCCAGCAGACTACGGGAGGGCCGTAACACCGGGGAGCTGTTTTTT	NA	TRBJ2-2	TRBV6-4	TRBD2
CASSGSPQETQYF	TGTGCCAGCAGCGGGAGCCCCCAAGAGACCCAGTACTTC	once	TRBJ2-5	TRBV9	NA
CASSEAEAVKTQHF	TGTGCCAGCAGTGAAGCGGAGGCAGTTAAGACCCAGCATTTT	NA	TRBJ1-5	TRBV6-1	NA
CASSLETNYGYTF	TGTGCCAGCAGCTTAGAAACTAACTATGGCTACACCTTC	NA	TRBJ1-2	TRBV7-6	NA
CSVVQLNYGYTF	TGCAGCGTTGTACAACTTAACTATGGCTACACCTTC	NA	TRBJ1-2	TRBV29-1	NA
CASSLEGSGGETQYF	TGTGCCAGCAGCTTAGAGGGCTCAGGGGGAGAGACCCAGTACTTC	NA	TRBJ2-5	TRBV11-3	TRBD1
CASSDTEQFF	TGTGCCAGCAGTGACACTGAGCAGTTCTTC	NA	TRBJ2-1	TRBV6-1	NA
CSADPANTEAFF	TGCAGCGCCGACCCAGCGAACACTGAAGCTTTCTTT	few	TRBJ1-1	TRBV29-1	NA
CASSAGQRSTNEKLFF	TGTGCCAGCAGTGCGGGGCAAAGATCGACTAATGAAAAACTGTTTTTT	NA	TRBJ1-4	TRBV2	NA
CASSLFLGGRQPQHF	TGTGCCAGCAGCTTATTTTTAGGGGGCCGCCAGCCCCAGCATTTT	NA	TRBJ1-5	TRBV7-2	TRBD1
CASSPGTLSSYEQYF	TGCGCCAGCAGCCCCGGGACACTAAGCTCCTACGAGCAGTACTTC	NA	TRBJ2-7	TRBV5-1	NA
CASSLDLAALGSYEQYF	TGCGCCAGCAGCTTGGACCTAGCGGCCTTAGGATCCTACGAGCAGTACTTC	NA	TRBJ2-7	TRBV5-1	TRBD2